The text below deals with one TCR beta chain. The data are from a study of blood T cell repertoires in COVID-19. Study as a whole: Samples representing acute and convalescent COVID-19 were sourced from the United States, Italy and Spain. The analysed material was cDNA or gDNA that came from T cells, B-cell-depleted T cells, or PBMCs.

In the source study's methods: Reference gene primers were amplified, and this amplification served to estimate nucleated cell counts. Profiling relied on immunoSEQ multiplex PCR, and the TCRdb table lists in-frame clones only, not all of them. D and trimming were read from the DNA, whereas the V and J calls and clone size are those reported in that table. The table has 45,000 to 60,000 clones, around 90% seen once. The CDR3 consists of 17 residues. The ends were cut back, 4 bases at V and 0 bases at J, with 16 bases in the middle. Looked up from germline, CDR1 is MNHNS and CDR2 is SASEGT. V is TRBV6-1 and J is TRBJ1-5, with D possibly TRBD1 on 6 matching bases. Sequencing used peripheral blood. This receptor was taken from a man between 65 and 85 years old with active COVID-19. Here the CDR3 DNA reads TGTGCCAGCAGTGCACGAGACAGGTCCTATAGCAATCAGCCCCAGCATTTT. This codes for CASSARDRSYSNQPQHF.